The clone carrying this T cell receptor beta chain was recorded a few times. What it binds is not known. The V and J ends lost 0 bases and 4 bases respectively, with 12 bases between them. Germline loops: CDR1 SGHAT, CDR2 FQDESV (reference sequence). CDR3 length: 15 residues. Prepared TCR beta cDNA libraries contained unique molecular identifiers. Out of roughly 0.85 to 11 million T cells, roughly 0.5 million cDNA molecules were generated. TCRdb processed the PCR reads anew with MiXCR; each CDR3 protein has one entry. The sample holds about 770,000 distinct CDR3 sequences, about 45% seen once. The data were obtained in a study of post-analysis software for immune sequencing data. General study points: Controls showed significantly higher normalized Chao1 diversity than did multiple sclerosis patients. Included in a set of about 5 TRBV segments more frequent in patients than controls were TRBV5-6, TRBV5-1 and TRBV20-1. The F measure placed samples prepared in the same batch into strongly shared clusters.

This clonotype originated in a girl aged 5 to 17 with multiple sclerosis. J is TRBJ2-5 and V is TRBV11-1; D is possibly TRBD1 or TRBD2 (6 bases each). Sequenced material: blood. The CDR3 bases are TGTGCCAGCAGCTTAGCCCAGGGGAGGACAGAGACCCAGTACTTC. It encodes CASSLAQGRTETQYF.